These 20 T cell receptor beta chains originate from one sample sequenced in a study of CD4 T cells in relation to SARS-CoV-2 and coronaviruses. CD4+ T cells from unexposed donors were obtained before the COVID-19 pandemic (2011-2018). CD4+ T cells were isolated from the cells after 10 days of culture. Libraries were prepared by immunoSEQ multiplex PCR; TCRdb keeps only in-frame clonotypes and omits some of them. Of about 16,000 clones listed, roughly 80% are singletons. Antigens of these TCRs are unknown. Sequencing used CD4+ T cells from PBMCs, cultured in vitro. The receptors here all came from a human donor in good health.

The chain combines TRBV3-1 (or the pseudogene TRBV3-2) with TRBJ2-2; weak D call: TRBD1 (7 bases). Trimming pared 4 bases from V and 0 bases from J, leaving 12 bases between. Germline CDR1 and CDR2: LGHDT and YNNKEL (reference sequence). The CDR3 contains 16 residues. As DNA, the CDR3 is TGTGCCAGCAGCCCATCAGGGGGGTCGAACACCGGGGAGCTGTTTTTT. The encoded protein is CASSPSGGSNTGELFF.

This clone was recorded once. This chain connects TRBV7-3 to TRBJ2-1; 10 nucleotides line up with TRBD1. There are 17 residues in the CDR3. The V gene end was trimmed by 1 base and the J gene end by 4 bases; junction bases not matched to a gene: 7. Germline V CDR1 and CDR2: SGHTA, FQGTGA. The CDR3 DNA sequence: TGTGCCAGCAGCTTAAGTTCTGGGACAGGGGTGTACAATGAGCAGTTCTTC. Residues: CASSLSSGTGVYNEQFF.

The genes are TRBV6-5 and TRBJ1-1; no firm D call. V shed 0 bases and J shed 1 base, with 9 bases lying between them. Looked up from germline, CDR1 is MNHEY and CDR2 is SVGAGI. The CDR3 contains 15 residues. CDR3: CASSYSKGGNTEAFF. In DNA, the CDR3 is TGTGCCAGCAGTTACTCGAAGGGCGGGAACACTGAAGCTTTCTTT.

V usage is TRBV3-1 (or the pseudogene TRBV3-2) and J usage is TRBJ1-4; D remains ambiguous. The CDR3 runs 16 residues. Germline V gene sequence: CDR1 LGHDT, CDR2 YNNKEL (reference sequence). V was cut by 2 bases and J by 3 bases, with 13 bases left in between. CDR3 nucleotides: TGTGCCAGCAGCCAAAAACCGACGGGTTCTAATGAAAAACTGTTTTTT. Translated: CASSQKPTGSNEKLFF.

This clone showed up just once. J is TRBJ1-1 and V is TRBV6-5; D might be TRBD1 (5 bases). Germline V lookup: CDR1 MNHEY, CDR2 SVGAGI. Trimming took off 6 bases at V and 7 bases at J, with 15 bases between the two ends. CDR3 length: 13 amino acids. The CDR3, as DNA: TGTGCCAGCAGCGGGGCCGGGCGGAGTGAAGCTTTCTTT. It codes for CASSGAGRSEAFF.

V and J are TRBV24-1 and TRBJ2-2; D may be TRBD1 or TRBD2 (5 bases each). The CDR3 totals 16 residues. V was trimmed by 1 base and J by 7 bases, leaving 15 bases between them. Germline lookup yields CDR1 KGHDR and CDR2 SFDVKD. This chain's CDR3 is CATSDFGAGLSGELFF. Written as DNA, the CDR3 is TGTGCCACCAGTGATTTTGGGGCGGGTCTCAGCGGGGAGCTGTTTTTT.

The rearrangement uses TRBV19 and TRBJ2-3; TRBD2 aligns across 10 bases. V was pared by 3 bases and J by 0 bases, with 3 bases of the junction left unmatched. This CDR3 is built from 16 residues. CDR1 LNHDA and CDR2 SQIVND come from the germline V gene (reference sequence). This CDR3 reads CASSMILAGSTDTQYF. CDR3 in DNA: TGTGCCAGTAGTATGATACTAGCGGGAAGCACAGATACGCAGTATTTT.

This chain connects TRBV11-2 to TRBJ1-2; D gene unclear. Trimming pared 0 bases from V and 3 bases from J, leaving 14 bases between. CDR1 and CDR2 from the germline V gene are SGHAT and FQNNGV. The length of the CDR3 is 16 residues. The CDR3, as DNA: TGTGCCAGCAGCTTAGATCGAGCTACTACTCACTATGGCTACACCTTC. Translated: CASSLDRATTHYGYTF. The whole variable domain, filled in from reference TRBV11-2 and TRBJ1-2, reads EAGVAQSPRYKIIEKRQSVAFWCNPISGHATLYWYQQILGQGPKLLIQFQNNGVVDDSQLPKDRFSAERLKGVDSTLKIQPAKLEDSAVYLCASSLDRATTHYGYTFGSGTRLTVV.

This chain joins TRBV5-4 and TRBJ2-7; D is possibly TRBD2 (6 bases). The germline V and J ends were trimmed by 9 bases and 0 bases, with 19 bases remaining between them. The CDR3 runs 15 residues. Germline CDR1 reads SGHNT; CDR2 reads YYREEE (reference sequence). CDR3 coding DNA: TGTGCCACTAAGAGAGCGGGCTCCAACTCCTACGAGCAGTACTTC. Amino acids: CATKRAGSNSYEQYF.

This chain joins TRBV19 and TRBJ2-2; either TRBD1 or TRBD2 may supply D (5 bases each). The V and J ends lost 5 bases and 1 base respectively, with 14 bases between them. CDR1 is LNHDA, CDR2 SQIVND, per germline (reference sequence). The CDR3 contains 16 residues. CDR3: CASSRIGTVNTGELFF. CDR3 coding DNA: TGTGCCAGTAGTCGAATCGGGACGGTGAACACCGGGGAGCTGTTTTTT.

Only one count was recorded for this clone. The J gene is TRBJ2-7, the V gene TRBV4-1, with 9 bases lining up with TRBD1. The CDR3 consists of 15 residues. V was pared by 1 base and J by 3 bases, with 4 bases of the junction left unmatched. CDR1 and CDR2 from the germline V gene are MGHRA and YSYEKL. CDR3 nucleotides: TGCGCCAGCAGCCAAGTTGGGACAGGGATCTACGAGCAGTACTTC. Protein: CASSQVGTGIYEQYF.

CDR3: CASSPGGGYGYTF. The DNA for the CDR3 is TGTGCCAGCAGTCCGGGCGGGGGCTATGGCTACACCTTC. The rearrangement joins TRBV28 to TRBJ1-2, with a possible D match to TRBD1 (5 bases). V was trimmed by 5 bases and J by 4 bases, leaving 11 bases between them. CDR1 is MDHEN and CDR2 is SYDVKM in the germline V gene. The CDR3 is 13 amino acids.

V usage is TRBV28 and J usage is TRBJ1-5, with 7 positions matching TRBD1. Germline V lookup: CDR1 MDHEN, CDR2 SYDVKM. Trimming removed 5 bases from V and 7 bases from J; junction bases left unmatched: 11. The CDR3 length is 15 residues. This CDR3 is CASSPIDRVNQPQHF. The DNA of the CDR3 is TGTGCCAGCAGTCCAATCGACAGGGTGAACCAGCCCCAGCATTTT.

This clone has more than one count but fewer than ten. V is TRBV7-8 and J is TRBJ2-1; 10 bases agree with TRBD2. In germline, CDR1 is SGHVS, CDR2 FQNEAQ. Losses at the gene ends were 0 bases for V and 14 bases for J; bases not matched to a gene: 16. The CDR3 loop spans 17 amino acids. The CDR3 region is CASSLASGASGRLVEFF. CDR3 bases: TGTGCCAGCAGCTTAGCTAGCGGGGCTAGCGGGAGACTGGTTGAGTTCTTC.

The V and J genes are TRBV5-1 and TRBJ2-7; D is undetermined. Germline CDR1 reads SGHRS; CDR2 reads YFSETQ. The CDR3 is made up of 14 amino acids. V was shortened by 0 bases and J by 1 base, with 8 bases between the two germline ends. DNA for the CDR3: TGCGCCAGCAGCTTGGGTCAGAGATCCTACGAGCAGTACTTC. This encodes CASSLGQRSYEQYF.

The chain links TRBV11-2 to TRBJ2-5; perhaps TRBD1 as D (6 bases). The CDR3 is 13 residues long. From germline, CDR1 is SGHAT and CDR2 FQNNGV. V lost 5 bases and J 2 bases, leaving 9 bases between the germline ends. Here the CDR3 reads CASSRDTQETQYF. Here the CDR3 DNA reads TGTGCCAGCAGCCGGGACACTCAAGAGACCCAGTACTTC. Using reference TRBV11-2 and TRBJ2-5 for the parts outside the CDR3, the full variable domain is EAGVAQSPRYKIIEKRQSVAFWCNPISGHATLYWYQQILGQGPKLLIQFQNNGVVDDSQLPKDRFSAERLKGVDSTLKIQPAKLEDSAVYLCASSRDTQETQYFGPGTRLLVL.

This rearrangement joins TRBV5-1 to TRBJ1-4; no clear D gene. The CDR3 is 15 amino acids. V was cut by 4 bases and J by 0 bases, with 10 bases left in between. Germline loops: CDR1 SGHRS, CDR2 YFSETQ. CDR3 nucleotides: TGCGCCAGCAGCCCGGGGAGTTCAACTAATGAAAAACTGTTTTTT. This gives the protein CASSPGSSTNEKLFF.

The gene calls are TRBV5-4 and TRBJ2-5; D gene uncertain. With 1 base removed from V and 5 bases from J, the gap between germline ends came to 15 bases. The length of the CDR3 is 15 residues. CDR1 SGHNT and CDR2 YYREEE come from the germline V gene (reference sequence). The CDR3 protein is CASSLPGPIEETQYF. The CDR3 region has the DNA TGTGCCAGCAGCTTGCCCGGCCCGATAGAGGAGACCCAGTACTTC.

The chain is built from TRBV11-2 and TRBJ2-2, with a tentative D call TRBD1 (6 bases). This CDR3 spans 14 amino acids. CDR1 SGHAT and CDR2 FQNNGV come from the germline V gene. V was shortened by 7 bases and J by 1 base, with 10 bases between the two germline ends. CDR3 amino acids: CASTRGGNTGELFF. CDR3 sequence (DNA): TGTGCCAGCACCCGAGGGGGGAACACCGGGGAGCTGTTTTTT.

The chain is built from TRBV15 and TRBJ2-5; 7 nucleotides align to TRBD2. The V and J ends lost 0 bases and 5 bases, in that order; junction bases with no gene match: 3. Germline CDR1 reads LNHNV; CDR2 reads YYDKDF (reference sequence). CDR3 size: 14 residues. CDR3 DNA: TGTGCCACCAGCAGAGATCTACTAGCGGAGACCCAGTACTTC. Protein sequence: CATSRDLLAETQYF.